The clone carrying this T cell receptor (beta chain) was observed a single time. This sample is part of a study of CD8 T cells in ankylosing spondylitis. The CDR3 extends over 16 amino acids. Trimming pared 1 base from V and 0 bases from J, leaving 7 bases between. CDR1 is KGHSH, CDR2 LQKENI, per germline. With molecular barcodes, quantitative 5'-RACE was used to make the TCR beta libraries. In TCRdb, the 5' RACE reads were re-called with MiXCR into one record per CDR3 protein. The sample lists 150,000 to 250,000 distinct CDR3 sequences, about 13% occurring once. This TCR came from a male donor with ankylosing spondylitis or in good health (not recorded which). The chain employs TRBV18 and TRBJ2-6, with D hard to call. Sequencing was done on a sample of blood, either unsorted or a sorted T cell fraction (not recorded which). The CDR3 loop is CASSPRTGSGANVLTF. The CDR3 coding sequence is TGTGCCAGCTCACCACGGACGGGCTCTGGGGCCAACGTCCTGACTTTC.